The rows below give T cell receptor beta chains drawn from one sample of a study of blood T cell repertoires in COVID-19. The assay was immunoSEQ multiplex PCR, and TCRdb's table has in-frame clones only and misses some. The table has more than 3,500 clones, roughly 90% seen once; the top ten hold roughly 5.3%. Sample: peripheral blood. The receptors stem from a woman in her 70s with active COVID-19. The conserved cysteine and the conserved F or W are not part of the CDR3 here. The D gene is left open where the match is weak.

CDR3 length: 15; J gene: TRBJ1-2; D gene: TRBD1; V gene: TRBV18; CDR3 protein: ASSPDEGQGRLHGYT
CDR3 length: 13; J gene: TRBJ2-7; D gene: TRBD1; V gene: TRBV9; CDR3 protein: ASSGGTDPLYEQY
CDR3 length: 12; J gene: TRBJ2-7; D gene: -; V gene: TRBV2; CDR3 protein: ASSETGRSYEQY
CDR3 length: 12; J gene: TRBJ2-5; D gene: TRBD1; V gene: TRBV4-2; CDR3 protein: ASSQDRGRETQY
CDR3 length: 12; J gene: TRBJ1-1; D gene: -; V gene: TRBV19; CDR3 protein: ASKDGGANTEAF
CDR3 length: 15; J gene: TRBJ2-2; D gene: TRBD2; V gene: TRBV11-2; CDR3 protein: ASSLSTTGGRTGELF
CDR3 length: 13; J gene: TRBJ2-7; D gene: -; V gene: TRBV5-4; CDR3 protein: ASSPKTESSYEQY
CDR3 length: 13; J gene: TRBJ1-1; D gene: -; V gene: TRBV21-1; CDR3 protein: ASSQNPRGNTEAF
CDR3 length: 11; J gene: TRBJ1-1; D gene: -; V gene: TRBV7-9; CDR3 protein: ASSAGQNTEAF
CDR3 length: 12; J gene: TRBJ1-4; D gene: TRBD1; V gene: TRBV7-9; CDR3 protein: ASSQGQGWEKLF
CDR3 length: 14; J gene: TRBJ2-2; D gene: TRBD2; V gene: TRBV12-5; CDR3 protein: ASGLVAGWNTGELF
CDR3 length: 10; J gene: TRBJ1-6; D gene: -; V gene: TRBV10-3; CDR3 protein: AIQGSDSPLH
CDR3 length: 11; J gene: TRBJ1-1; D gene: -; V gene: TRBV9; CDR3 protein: ASSVAYRDEAF
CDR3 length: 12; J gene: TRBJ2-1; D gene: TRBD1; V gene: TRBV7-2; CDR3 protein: ASSLGTGGAEQF
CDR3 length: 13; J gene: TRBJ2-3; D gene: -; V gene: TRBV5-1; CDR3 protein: ASSLEYSNTDTQY
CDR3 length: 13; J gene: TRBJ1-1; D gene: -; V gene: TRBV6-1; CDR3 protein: ASSEAAGQPTEAF